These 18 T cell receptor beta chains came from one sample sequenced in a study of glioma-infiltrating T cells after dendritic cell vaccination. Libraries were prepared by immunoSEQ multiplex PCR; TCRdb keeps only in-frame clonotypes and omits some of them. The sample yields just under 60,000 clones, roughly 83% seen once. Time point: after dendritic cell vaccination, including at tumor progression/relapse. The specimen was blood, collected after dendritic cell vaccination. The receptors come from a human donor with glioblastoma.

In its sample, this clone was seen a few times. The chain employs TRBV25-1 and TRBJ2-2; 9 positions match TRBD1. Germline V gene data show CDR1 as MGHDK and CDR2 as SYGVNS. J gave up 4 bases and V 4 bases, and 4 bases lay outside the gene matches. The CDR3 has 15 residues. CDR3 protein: CASSAWDRATGELFF. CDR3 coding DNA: TGTGCCAGCAGTGCCTGGGACAGGGCCACCGGGGAGCTGTTTTTT.

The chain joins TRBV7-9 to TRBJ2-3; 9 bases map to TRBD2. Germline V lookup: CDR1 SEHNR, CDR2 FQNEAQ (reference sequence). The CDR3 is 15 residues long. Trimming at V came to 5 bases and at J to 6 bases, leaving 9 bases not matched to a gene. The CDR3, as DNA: TGTGCCAGCAGCCCAGGGACTAGCACAAGCGATACGCAGTATTTT. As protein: CASSPGTSTSDTQYF.

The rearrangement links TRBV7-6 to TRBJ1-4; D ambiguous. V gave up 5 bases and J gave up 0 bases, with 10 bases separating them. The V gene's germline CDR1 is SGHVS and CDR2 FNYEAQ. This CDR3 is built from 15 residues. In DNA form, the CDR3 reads TGTGCCAGCAGCGTACAGTCTGCAACTAATGAAAAACTGTTTTTT. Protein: CASSVQSATNEKLFF.

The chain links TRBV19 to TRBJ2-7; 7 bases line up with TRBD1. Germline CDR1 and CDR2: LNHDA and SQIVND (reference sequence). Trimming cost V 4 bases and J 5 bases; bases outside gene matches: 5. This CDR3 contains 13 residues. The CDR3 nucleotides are TGTGCCAGTAGTAAAGGGACAGAAGACGAGCAGTACTTC. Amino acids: CASSKGTEDEQYF.

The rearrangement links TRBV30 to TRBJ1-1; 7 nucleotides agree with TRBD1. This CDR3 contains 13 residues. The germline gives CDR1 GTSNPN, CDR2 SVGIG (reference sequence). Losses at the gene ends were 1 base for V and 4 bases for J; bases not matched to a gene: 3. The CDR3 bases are TGTGCCTGGAGTGAGGACAGGTTCACTGAAGCTTTCTTT. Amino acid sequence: CAWSEDRFTEAFF.

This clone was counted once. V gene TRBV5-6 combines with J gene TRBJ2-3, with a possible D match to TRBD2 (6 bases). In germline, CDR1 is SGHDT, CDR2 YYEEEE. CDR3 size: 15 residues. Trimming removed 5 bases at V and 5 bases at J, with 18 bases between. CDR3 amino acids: CASSGGSSPGDTQYF. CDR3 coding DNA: TGTGCCAGCAGTGGAGGGTCTAGCCCCGGAGATACGCAGTATTTT.

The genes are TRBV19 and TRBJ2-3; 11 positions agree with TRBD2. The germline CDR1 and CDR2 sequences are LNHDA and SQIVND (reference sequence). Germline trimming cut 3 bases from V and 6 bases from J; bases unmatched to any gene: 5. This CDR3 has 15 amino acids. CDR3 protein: CASSIQASGGDTQYF. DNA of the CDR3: TGTGCCAGTAGTATTCAGGCTAGCGGGGGGGATACGCAGTATTTT.

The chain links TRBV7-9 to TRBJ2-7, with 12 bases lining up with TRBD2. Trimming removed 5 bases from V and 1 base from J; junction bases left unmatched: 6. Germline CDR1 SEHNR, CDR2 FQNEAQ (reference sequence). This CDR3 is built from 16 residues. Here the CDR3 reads CASSQTSGGRSYEQYF. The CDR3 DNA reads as TGTGCCAGCAGCCAGACTAGCGGGGGACGTTCCTACGAGCAGTACTTC.

The CDR3 loop is CASSPGGNYGYTF. Written as DNA, the CDR3 is TGTGCCAGCTCACCGGGGGGAAACTATGGCTACACCTTC. V gene TRBV18 combines with J gene TRBJ1-2; D may be TRBD1 (5 bases). The CDR3 runs 13 residues. From germline, CDR1 is KGHSH and CDR2 LQKENI. Trimming pared 3 bases from V and 2 bases from J, leaving 7 bases between.

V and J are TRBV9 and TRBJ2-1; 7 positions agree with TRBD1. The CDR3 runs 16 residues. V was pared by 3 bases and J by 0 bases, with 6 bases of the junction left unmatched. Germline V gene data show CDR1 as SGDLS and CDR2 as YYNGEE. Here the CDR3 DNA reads TGTGCCAGCAGCGCGACAGGGATTAGCTCCTACAATGAGCAGTTCTTC. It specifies CASSATGISSYNEQFF.

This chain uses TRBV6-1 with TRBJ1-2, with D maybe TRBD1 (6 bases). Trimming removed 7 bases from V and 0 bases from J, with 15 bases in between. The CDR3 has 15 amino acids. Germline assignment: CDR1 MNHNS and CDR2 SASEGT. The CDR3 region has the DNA TGTGCCAGCACCTTAGGGGGTAGGACTAACTATGGCTACACCTTC. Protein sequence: CASTLGGRTNYGYTF.

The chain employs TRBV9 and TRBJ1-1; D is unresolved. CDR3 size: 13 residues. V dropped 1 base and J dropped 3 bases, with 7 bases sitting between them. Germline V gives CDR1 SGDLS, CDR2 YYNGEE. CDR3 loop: CASSVSQYTEAFF. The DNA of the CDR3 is TGTGCCAGCAGCGTATCCCAGTACACTGAAGCTTTCTTT.

Here the CDR3 reads CATSRDLLGHPNNEQFF. CDR3 bases: TGTGCCACCAGCAGAGATCTTCTAGGACACCCCAACAATGAGCAGTTCTTC. The rearrangement links TRBV15 to TRBJ2-1; TRBD1 might be the D (5 bases). Looked up from germline, CDR1 is LNHNV and CDR2 is YYDKDF (reference sequence). V was shortened by 0 bases and J by 5 bases, with 17 bases between the two germline ends. The CDR3 consists of 17 residues.

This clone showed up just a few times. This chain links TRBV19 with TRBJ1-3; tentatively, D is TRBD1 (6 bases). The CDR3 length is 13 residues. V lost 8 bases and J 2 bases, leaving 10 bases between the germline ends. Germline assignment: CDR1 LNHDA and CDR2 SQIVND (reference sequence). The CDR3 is CASYRAPGNTIYF. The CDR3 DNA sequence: TGTGCCAGTTACAGGGCCCCTGGAAACACCATATATTTT. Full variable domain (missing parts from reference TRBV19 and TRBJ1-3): DGGITQSPKYLFRKEGQNVTLSCEQNLNHDAMYWYRQDPGQGLRLIYYSQIVNDFQKGDIAEGYSVSREKKESFPLTVTSAQKNPTAFYLCASYRAPGNTIYFGEGSWLTVV.

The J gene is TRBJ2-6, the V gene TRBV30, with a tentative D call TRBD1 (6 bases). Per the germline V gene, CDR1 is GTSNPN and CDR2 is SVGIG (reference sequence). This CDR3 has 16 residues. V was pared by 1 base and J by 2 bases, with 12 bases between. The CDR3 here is CAWSDRVITGANVLTF. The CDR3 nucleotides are TGTGCCTGGAGTGACAGGGTGATAACTGGGGCCAACGTCCTGACTTTC.

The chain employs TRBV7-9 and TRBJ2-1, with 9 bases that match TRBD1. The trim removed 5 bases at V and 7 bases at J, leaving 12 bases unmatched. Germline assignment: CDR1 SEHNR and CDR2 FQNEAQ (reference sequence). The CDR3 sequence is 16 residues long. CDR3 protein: CASSTFRDRAANEQFF. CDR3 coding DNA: TGTGCCAGCAGCACATTTCGGGACAGGGCTGCGAATGAGCAGTTCTTC.

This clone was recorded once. The CDR3 sequence is CASSHSLAGAYRGETQYF. CDR3 bases: TGTGCCAGCAGCCATAGCCTAGCGGGGGCCTACCGTGGAGAGACCCAGTACTTC. The rearrangement uses TRBV4-2 and TRBJ2-5, with 10 bases matching TRBD2. Germline CDR1 LGHNA, CDR2 YNFKEQ. The ends lost 3 bases at V and 4 bases at J; junction bases unmatched: 14. The CDR3 is 18 residues long.

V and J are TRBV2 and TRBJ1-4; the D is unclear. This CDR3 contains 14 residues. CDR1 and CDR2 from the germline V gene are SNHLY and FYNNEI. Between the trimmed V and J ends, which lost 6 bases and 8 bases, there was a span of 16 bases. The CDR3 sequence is CASSFLGRREKLFF. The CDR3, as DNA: TGTGCCAGCAGCTTCCTGGGGAGGAGAGAAAAACTGTTTTTT. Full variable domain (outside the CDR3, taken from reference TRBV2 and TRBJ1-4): EPEVTQTPSHQVTQMGQEVILRCVPISNHLYFYWYRQILGQKVEFLVSFYNNEISEKSEIFDDQFSVERPDGSNFTLKIRSTKLEDSAMYFCASSFLGRREKLFFGSGTQLSVL.